These 16 T cell receptor beta chains were sequenced from one sample in a study of T-cell reconstitution after alpha-beta-depleted transplantation in children. Unique molecular identifiers featured in how the TCRbeta library was prepared. TCRdb reanalysed the PCR reads using MiXCR and keeps one entry per CDR3 protein. The sample includes around 400,000 distinct CDR3 sequences, roughly 22% of them seen just once. The sequences come from PBMCs from the stem cell graft donor, collected from the stem cell graft. The receptors come from a human donor who donated a stem cell graft to a child with acute myeloid leukemia.

This clonotype has a count of ten or more. The chain combines TRBV27 with TRBJ2-1, with D perhaps TRBD2 (6 bases). Deletions cut 8 bases from V and 3 bases from J, with 11 bases between. CDR1 and CDR2 (germline): MNHEY, SMNVEV (reference sequence). The CDR3 covers 13 residues. The CDR3 loop reads CASAKGGYNEQFF. As DNA, the CDR3 is TGTGCCAGCGCCAAGGGAGGCTACAATGAGCAGTTCTTC.

V usage is TRBV12-3 or TRBV12-4 and J usage is TRBJ2-3; 9 bases are a match to TRBD2. With 5 bases clipped from V and 3 bases from J, the junction kept 6 bases outside the gene matches. The CDR3 is 15 amino acids. CDR3 loop: CASSLLAGNTDTQYF. CDR3 nucleotides: TGTGCCAGCAGTCTACTAGCGGGTAATACAGATACGCAGTATTTT.

This clonotype was picked up a small number of times. The gene calls are TRBV27 and TRBJ1-1; 7 bases are a match to TRBD1. Germline V gives CDR1 MNHEY, CDR2 SMNVEV (reference sequence). This CDR3 is built from 14 residues. V dropped 5 bases and J dropped 4; count of bases not matched to a gene: 7. The CDR3 coding sequence is TGTGCCAGCAGTGATAGACAGGGAGGCACTGAAGCTTTCTTT. Translated: CASSDRQGGTEAFF.

The rearrangement joins TRBV14 to TRBJ2-5; D is undetermined. The germline V and J ends were trimmed by 0 bases and 9 bases, with 11 bases remaining between them. Germline V gives CDR1 SGHDN, CDR2 FVKESK. This CDR3 has 13 amino acids. The CDR3 DNA follows: TGTGCCAGCAGCCAAGAGAGCGAGAGGTCCCAGTACTTC. This codes for CASSQESERSQYF. Full variable domain (outside the CDR3, taken from reference TRBV14 and TRBJ2-5): EAGVTQFPSHSVIEKGQTVTLRCDPISGHDNLYWYRRVMGKEIKFLLHFVKESKQDESGMPNNRFLAERTGGTYSTLKVQPAELEDSGVYFCASSQESERSQYFGPGTRLLVL.

At least ten counts were recorded for this clonotype. The chain combines TRBV20-1 with TRBJ2-2, with D uncertain. Per germline, CDR1 DFQATT and CDR2 SNEGSKA (reference sequence). This CDR3 has 11 amino acids. The ends were cut back, 4 bases at V and 8 bases at J, with 8 bases in the middle. The CDR3 loop is CSAKWGGELFF. The CDR3 coding sequence is TGCAGTGCTAAATGGGGTGGGGAGCTGTTTTTT.

This clonotype showed up just a few times. CDR3 region: CASSPGRVYEQYF. CDR3 nucleotide sequence: TGTGCCAGCAGTCCCGGGAGGGTCTACGAGCAGTACTTC. V and J are TRBV28 and TRBJ2-7; 8 bases map to TRBD2. Germline V gives CDR1 MDHEN, CDR2 SYDVKM. This CDR3 region has 13 residues. V lost 5 bases to trimming and J lost 3 bases; unmatched junction nucleotides: 3.

This clonotype has a count of ten or more. CDR3 sequence: CASSYSGGVRTGELFF. DNA for the CDR3: TGTGCCAGCAGTTACTCTGGCGGGGTGAGGACCGGGGAGCTGTTTTTT. The chain employs TRBV6-5 and TRBJ2-2; a weak D match, TRBD2 (6 bases). The CDR3 has 16 residues. Germline lookup yields CDR1 MNHEY and CDR2 SVGAGI. V was pared by 0 bases and J by 5 bases, with 13 bases between.

The CDR3 protein is CASSQESIGGHNEQFF. DNA for the CDR3: TGCGCCAGCAGCCAAGAAAGTATAGGGGGGCACAATGAGCAGTTCTTC. V usage is TRBV4-3 and J usage is TRBJ2-1; D is perhaps TRBD1 or TRBD2 (6 bases each). Germline CDR1 and CDR2: LGHNA and YSLEER. V was trimmed by 0 bases and J by 5 bases, leaving 14 bases between them. There are 16 residues in the CDR3.

This clonotype was observed a few times. The rearrangement joins TRBV5-5 to TRBJ1-6; 7 nucleotides agree with TRBD1. CDR3 length equals 15 residues. Trimming cost V 4 bases and J 9 bases; bases outside gene matches: 10. CDR1 is SGHKS, CDR2 YYEKEE, per germline (reference sequence). The CDR3 here is CASSPGTVRLSPLHF. The CDR3 DNA follows: TGTGCCAGCAGCCCGGGGACAGTTAGACTTTCACCCCTCCACTTT.

This clonotype was counted ten times or more. The rearrangement uses TRBV4-2 and TRBJ1-3; D possibly corresponds to TRBD1 (5 bases). CDR3 length: 18 amino acids. CDR1 is LGHNA, CDR2 YNFKEQ, per germline. V gave up 2 bases and J gave up 0 bases, with 17 bases separating them. The chain's CDR3 is CASSQMVSGRSSGNTIYF. The CDR3 DNA reads as TGTGCCAGCAGCCAAATGGTTTCGGGACGGAGCTCTGGAAACACCATATATTTT.

The V call is TRBV12-3 or TRBV12-4, the J call TRBJ2-7; D call uncertain. V lost 1 base to trimming and J lost 3 bases, with 4 bases between them. CDR3 length: 12 residues. CDR3 sequence (DNA): TGTGCCAGCAGTTTAGAGGTCTACGAGCAGTACTTC. It yields the protein CASSLEVYEQYF.

V is TRBV12-5 and J is TRBJ2-1; D is perhaps TRBD2 (5 bases). The CDR3 has 15 residues. CDR1 and CDR2 from the germline V gene are LGHNT and FRNRAP. With 4 bases removed from V and 7 bases from J, the gap between germline ends came to 17 bases. CDR3 region: CASGSGQSSGNEQFF. DNA for the CDR3: TGTGCTAGTGGTTCCGGGCAAAGCTCGGGGAATGAGCAGTTCTTC.

This clonotype has a count of ten or more. The chain has TRBV29-1 and TRBJ2-1, with D perhaps being TRBD1 or TRBD2 (7 bases each). The germline gives CDR1 SQVTM, CDR2 ANQGSEA. V lost 0 bases, J lost 9 bases, and 18 bases lay in between. The CDR3 extends over 15 amino acids. The CDR3 protein is CSVEDQGGRLFEQFF. CDR3 in DNA: TGCAGCGTTGAAGATCAGGGGGGGCGACTCTTTGAGCAGTTCTTC.

This clonotype was picked up many times. V and J are TRBV6-5 and TRBJ2-1; 11 bases map to TRBD1. Trimming cost V 6 bases and J 6 bases; bases outside gene matches: 10. There are 16 residues in the CDR3. Germline values: CDR1 MNHEY, CDR2 SVGAGI. The CDR3 DNA reads as TGTGCCAGCAGCCCAACACCGGGACAGGGGGGCAATGAGCAGTTCTTC. Residues: CASSPTPGQGGNEQFF.

For this clonotype: The junction does not match germline at one end; this may be a read error. The chain recombines TRBV7-7 with TRBJ2-1, with 9 bases that match TRBD2. The CDR3 has 14 residues. Germline loops: CDR1 SSHAT, CDR2 FNYEAQ (reference sequence). CDR3 region: CASSISSGKGEQFF. The CDR3 DNA follows: TGTGCTAGCAGCATATCTAGCGGGAAGGGTGAGCAGTTCTTC.

V and J are TRBV3-1 and TRBJ2-1; D gene ambiguous. Looked up from germline, CDR1 is LGHDT and CDR2 is YNNKEL (reference sequence). The CDR3 is made up of 13 amino acids. The V end lost 0 bases, the J end lost 5 bases, and 5 bases lay between the germline ends. In DNA, the CDR3 is TGTGCCAGCAGCCAAGACAGACACAATGAGCAGTTCTTC. Its protein product is CASSQDRHNEQFF.